A single sample gave rise to the 19 T cell receptor beta chains below, sequenced in a study of follicular helper T cells after annual influenza vaccination. Repertoires were generated with immunoSEQ multiplex PCR, while TCRdb's copy carries only in-frame clones and drops some. The sample records some 11,000 clones, around four fifths being singletons. The sample was CXCR5- memory CD4+ T cells sorted from blood, taken 6 weeks after influenza vaccination. These receptors all come from an adult who received the influenza vaccine.

CDR3 in DNA: TGTGCCAGCAGGGGACAGTCGTTGGAGACCCAGTACTTC. Translating gives CASRGQSLETQYF. The chain couples TRBV11-2 to TRBJ2-5, with 7 bases lining up with TRBD1. This CDR3 spans 13 amino acids. The junction had 6 bases not matched to a gene; V was cut back by 6 bases and J by 5 bases. The germline V gene has CDR1 SGHAT and CDR2 FQNNGV.

The chain combines TRBV9 with TRBJ2-5; 9 nucleotides align to TRBD1. In germline, CDR1 is SGDLS, CDR2 YYNGEE. The J segment lost 5 bases and the V segment lost 4 bases, leaving 12 bases of the junction unmatched. The CDR3 has 16 amino acids. This CDR3 is CASSSHTGGNWETQYF. The DNA for the CDR3 is TGTGCCAGCAGCTCACACACAGGGGGCAATTGGGAGACCCAGTACTTC.

The J gene is TRBJ2-1, the V gene TRBV29-1, with 7 bases aligning to TRBD1. Germline CDR1 reads SQVTM; CDR2 reads ANQGSEA. The trim removed 8 bases at V and 10 bases at J, leaving 8 bases unmatched. This CDR3 region has 11 residues. The CDR3 loop reads CSIRRGQEQFF. CDR3 nucleotides: TGCAGCATTCGCCGGGGACAGGAGCAGTTCTTC.

This clone has more than one count but fewer than ten. This sequence joins TRBV15 and TRBJ1-2; 8 bases align to TRBD1. The trim removed 6 bases at V and 4 bases at J, leaving 7 bases unmatched. The CDR3 length is 14 residues. Germline V gene lookup returns CDR1 LNHNV and CDR2 YYDKDF (reference sequence). The CDR3 sequence is CATRQPGQAYGYTF. The CDR3 DNA sequence: TGTGCCACCAGACAGCCGGGACAGGCCTATGGCTACACCTTC.

The V gene is TRBV27, the J gene TRBJ2-2; no reliable D call. The CDR3 spans 15 residues. The ends were cut back, 2 bases at V and 6 bases at J, with 13 bases in the middle. Per germline, CDR1 MNHEY and CDR2 SMNVEV (reference sequence). This CDR3 reads CASSLVGIDAGELFF. The CDR3 nucleotides read TGTGCCAGCAGTTTAGTAGGAATCGACGCCGGGGAGCTGTTTTTT.

V is TRBV6-6 and J is TRBJ1-1; weak D call: TRBD1 (6 bases). In germline, CDR1 is MNHNY, CDR2 SVGAGI (reference sequence). The ends were cut back, 0 bases at V and 2 bases at J, with 10 bases in the middle. This CDR3 comprises 15 residues. The CDR3 DNA is TGTGCCAGCAGTTACTCGCCGGACAGAAACACTGAAGCTTTCTTT. Residues: CASSYSPDRNTEAFF.

The chain uses TRBV6-6 and TRBJ2-5; D remains ambiguous. The V and J ends lost 7 bases and 4 bases respectively, with 7 bases between them. The CDR3 loop spans 11 amino acids. Per germline, CDR1 MNHNY and CDR2 SVGAGI (reference sequence). The CDR3 loop is CASTWAETQYF. CDR3 coding DNA: TGTGCCAGCACATGGGCAGAGACCCAGTACTTC.

The sample holds a few counts of this clone. The chain is built from TRBV5-1 and TRBJ1-1; D ambiguous. V lost 4 bases, J lost 1 base, and 8 bases lay in between. The CDR3 is 13 residues long. Germline V gene lookup returns CDR1 SGHRS and CDR2 YFSETQ. CDR3: CASSVNRNTEAFF. DNA for the CDR3: TGCGCCAGCAGCGTGAATAGGAACACTGAAGCTTTCTTT. Complete variable domain (other parts from reference TRBV5-1 and TRBJ1-1): KAGVTQTPRYLIKTRGQQVTLSCSPISGHRSVSWYQQTPGQGLQFLFEYFSETQRNKGNFPGRFSGRQFSNSRSEMNVSTLELGDSALYLCASSVNRNTEAFFGQGTRLTVV.

This chain joins TRBV4-1 and TRBJ1-5; the match to TRBD1 covers 7 bases. The CDR3 runs to 17 residues. The J segment lost 6 bases and the V segment lost 3 bases, leaving 14 bases of the junction unmatched. Germline CDR1 MGHRA, CDR2 YSYEKL. The CDR3 loop reads CASSHLIRGRTGQPQHF. As DNA, the CDR3 is TGCGCCAGCAGCCATCTAATAAGGGGGCGAACGGGTCAGCCCCAGCATTTT.

In nucleotides, the CDR3 is TGTGCCAGCAGCTTAAACGGGAGTGGGGATGAGCAGTTCTTC. Its protein product is CASSLNGSGDEQFF. This chain connects TRBV7-8 to TRBJ2-1, with TRBD2 as a possible D gene (6 bases). The CDR3 runs to 14 residues. CDR1 is SGHVS, CDR2 FQNEAQ, per germline. V was pared by 2 bases and J by 8 bases, with 13 bases between.

The V call is TRBV15, the J call TRBJ1-1, with 8 bases matching TRBD1. The CDR3 covers 16 residues. Germline V gene data show CDR1 as LNHNV and CDR2 as YYDKDF (reference sequence). V shed 0 bases, J shed 11 bases, and the junction held 14 bases outside the gene matches. This CDR3 is CATSRDFKSWQGAAFF. CDR3 nucleotides: TGTGCCACCAGCAGAGATTTCAAATCATGGCAGGGGGCGGCTTTCTTT.

This rearrangement joins TRBV21-1 to TRBJ1-3. TRBV21-1 is shown as a pseudogene. The CDR3 runs 13 residues. CDR3 protein: CASRMSSGNTIYF. CDR3 coding DNA: TGTGCCAGCAGGATGTCCTCCGGAAACACCATATATTTT.

Points on this clone: Other nucleotide sequences from this sample produce the same CDR3. The V call is TRBV7-3, the J call TRBJ2-1, with 9 bases aligning to TRBD2. With V trimmed by 0 bases and J by 6 bases, 6 bases remained unmatched. This CDR3 has 16 residues. Germline CDR1 is SGHTA and CDR2 is FQGTGA. For the CDR3, the DNA is TGTGCCAGCAGCTTAACTGGTGCGGGGGGGCGCAATGAGCAGTTCTTC. This translates into CASSLTGAGGRNEQFF.

The gene calls are TRBV15 and TRBJ2-1, with TRBD2 matching 12 bases. The CDR3 loop spans 15 amino acids. Germline V lookup: CDR1 LNHNV, CDR2 YYDKDF (reference sequence). V was clipped by 3 bases and J by 7 bases; unmatched bases: 4. For the CDR3, the DNA is TGTGCCACCAGCAGGGGAGGGACTAGCGGGAATGAGCAGTTCTTC. Translation gives CATSRGGTSGNEQFF.

The chain recombines TRBV30 with TRBJ1-1; no clear D. V lost 2 bases and J lost 5, with 9 bases in between. Germline V gene sequence: CDR1 GTSNPN, CDR2 SVGIG (reference sequence). The CDR3 length is 12 residues. CDR3 DNA: TGTGCCTGGAGTTTGAGAGGGACTGAAGCTTTCTTT. Its translation is CAWSLRGTEAFF.

The chain employs TRBV19 and TRBJ2-5, with TRBD1 as a possible D gene (6 bases). CDR1 is LNHDA and CDR2 is SQIVND in the germline V gene (reference sequence). The CDR3 is 13 residues long. V shed 4 bases and J shed 4 bases, with 10 bases lying between them. CDR3: CASSTGTRETQYF. The CDR3, as DNA: TGTGCCAGTAGTACCGGGACACGAGAGACCCAGTACTTC. Looking up the rest from reference TRBV19 and TRBJ2-5 gives the full variable domain: DGGITQSPKYLFRKEGQNVTLSCEQNLNHDAMYWYRQDPGQGLRLIYYSQIVNDFQKGDIAEGYSVSREKKESFPLTVTSAQKNPTAFYLCASSTGTRETQYFGPGTRLLVL.

This clone was detected only once. One junction end does not reproduce the germline sequence, and a read error may be involved. CDR3 nucleotide sequence: TGTGCCGGCAGGACTTACTCCTACGAGCAGTACTTC. Its translation: CAGRTYSYEQYF. The chain is built from TRBV6-1 and TRBJ2-7; weak D call: TRBD2 (5 bases). Germline lookup yields CDR1 MNHNS and CDR2 SASEGT. The CDR3 loop spans 12 amino acids.

The gene calls are TRBV9 and TRBJ2-5; D is perhaps TRBD2 (5 bases). CDR1 and CDR2 (germline): SGDLS, YYNGEE. Trimming removed 6 bases at V and 1 base at J, with 10 bases between. This CDR3 has 13 residues. Here the CDR3 reads CASNARGQETQYF. The CDR3 bases are TGTGCCAGCAATGCCCGGGGCCAAGAGACCCAGTACTTC.

The chain has TRBV5-5 and TRBJ2-2; 7 positions match TRBD1. The germline gives CDR1 SGHKS, CDR2 YYEKEE (reference sequence). J was trimmed by 4 bases and V by 1 base; bases with no gene match: 1. The CDR3 loop spans 14 amino acids. The CDR3 coding sequence is TGTGCCAGCAGCTTGCACAGGGGCACCGGGGAGCTGTTTTTT. Protein product: CASSLHRGTGELFF.